Listed below are T cell receptor beta chains from one sample, sequenced in a study of radiotherapy plus CTLA-4 blockade in lung cancer. Here immunoSEQ multiplex PCR was the method, and the copy in TCRdb shows in-frame clones only, minus some. Seen here are 45,000 or so clones, 70% to 90% observed once, and the top ten hold approximately 7.8%. The specimen was peripheral blood, collected from a patient treated with radiotherapy plus ipilimumab. All receptors come from a human donor with non-small cell lung cancer whose response to radiotherapy plus ipilimumab could not be evaluated. CDR3s include the opening cysteine and the closing phenylalanine or tryptophan. D genes are given only for firm matches. Where a row states a size, it is once, few, many or the class of an expanded clone; other rows omit it.

>TRBJ2-5|15|-|TRBV11-2|-
CASSLDPRFQETQYF
TGTGCCAGCAGCTTAGATCCTCGGTTCCAAGAGACCCAGTACTTC
>TRBJ2-7|14|-|TRBV25-1|-
CASSEFGSDYEQYF
TGTGCCAGCAGTGAATTCGGCAGCGACTACGAGCAGTACTTC
>TRBJ1-6|14|few|TRBV28|-
CASTRGSSNSPLHF
TGTGCCAGCACTCGGGGGTCGAGTAATTCACCCCTCCACTTT
>TRBJ1-5|13|-|TRBV6-5|-
CASSLQGNVPQHF
TGTGCCAGCAGCTTACAGGGTAATGTGCCCCAGCATTTT
>TRBJ2-7|19|-|TRBV5-4|TRBD1
CASSLGAGGGYGYSYEQYF
TGTGCCAGCAGCTTGGGGGCAGGGGGCGGGTATGGTTACTCCTACGAGCAGTACTTC
>TRBJ1-6|17|-|TRBV4-3|-
CASSQDLGSSYNSPLHF
TGCGCCAGCAGCCAAGATTTGGGGAGCTCCTATAATTCACCCCTCCACTTT
>TRBJ2-2|13|-|TRBV2|TRBD1
CASGGQGDGELFF
TGTGCCAGCGGAGGACAGGGTGACGGGGAGCTGTTTTTT
>TRBJ2-3|19|-|TRBV9|TRBD2
CASSVEVMSVAGSTDTQYF
TGTGCCAGCAGCGTAGAGGTGATGTCGGTAGCGGGGAGCACAGATACGCAGTATTTT
>TRBJ2-2|18|-|TRBV19|TRBD1
CASTSSWWTGVSTGELFF
TGTGCCAGTACTTCAAGCTGGTGGACAGGGGTATCGACCGGGGAGCTGTTTTTT
>TRBJ2-2|18|-|TRBV4-3|TRBD1
CASSQGLVDRVGTGELFF
TGCGCCAGCAGCCAAGGTTTAGTCGACAGGGTTGGGACCGGGGAGCTGTTTTTT
>TRBJ2-7|15|-|TRBV7-2|TRBD2
CASSLVGPSGQRQYF
TGTGCCAGCAGCTTAGTTGGGCCTAGCGGCCAACGGCAGTACTTC
>TRBJ1-3|14|-|TRBV7-8|-
CASSPRDLGNTIYF
TGTGCCAGCAGCCCAAGGGACTTGGGAAACACCATATATTTT
>TRBJ1-5|15|-|TRBV11-3|-
CASSLVGRSNQPQHF
TGTGCCAGCAGCTTAGTGGGGCGTAGCAATCAGCCCCAGCATTTT
>TRBJ2-5|17|-|TRBV7-2|TRBD2
CASSAHGTSGGRETQYF
TGTGCCAGCAGCGCCCACGGGACTAGCGGGGGACGGGAGACCCAGTACTTC
>TRBJ2-1|15|-|TRBV7-2|TRBD2
CASSLSGGPYNEQFF
TGTGCCAGCAGCCTCAGCGGGGGCCCCTACAATGAGCAGTTCTTC
>TRBJ2-5|17|-|TRBV5-1|TRBD2
CASSWGTSGGARETQYF
TGCGCCAGCAGCTGGGGGACTAGCGGGGGGGCTCGAGAGACCCAGTACTTC
>TRBJ1-1|13|-|TRBV6-6|TRBD1
CASRQGAFSEAFF
TGTGCCAGCAGGCAGGGGGCGTTCTCTGAAGCTTTCTTT
>TRBJ2-2|16|-|TRBV5-4|TRBD2
CASSLFSGGDTGELFF
TGTGCCAGCAGCTTGTTTAGCGGGGGGGACACCGGGGAGCTGTTTTTT
>TRBJ1-2|13|-|TRBV2|TRBD1
CASSEIGGHGYTF
TGTGCCAGCAGTGAAATAGGGGGCCATGGCTACACCTTC
>TRBJ1-2|16|-|TRBV5-5|-
CASSYALLTGNYGYTF
TGTGCCAGCAGCTACGCTCTACTAACAGGGAACTATGGCTACACCTTC
>TRBJ1-5|14|-|TRBV7-2|-
CASSKGGGNQPQHF
TGTGCCAGCAGCAAGGGGGGGGGAAATCAGCCCCAGCATTTT
>TRBJ2-7|15|-|TRBV5-1|-
CASSPRGGPSYEQYF
TGCGCCAGCAGCCCCCGCGGGGGCCCAAGCTACGAGCAGTACTTC
>TRBJ2-2|14|-|TRBV28|TRBD2
CASIAGTKGGELFF
TGTGCCAGCATTGCCGGGACTAAAGGCGGGGAGCTGTTTTTT
>TRBJ1-4|15|-|TRBV28|TRBD1
CASSGGGTGSEKLLF
TGTGCCAGCAGTGGGGGTGGGACAGGGAGTGAAAAACTGCTTTTT
>TRBJ1-1|14|few|TRBV5-1|TRBD1
CASSVDRGLTEAFF
TGCGCCAGCAGCGTGGACAGGGGGCTCACTGAAGCTTTCTTT
>TRBJ2-1|13|-|TRBV5-1|-
CASSFIGGDAQFF
TGCGCCAGCAGCTTCATCGGGGGAGATGCGCAGTTCTTC
>TRBJ2-7|13|medium-sized|TRBV5-1|-
CASSLGQGGEQYF
TGCGCCAGCAGCTTGGGGCAGGGGGGCGAGCAGTACTTC
>TRBJ1-5|15|-|TRBV28|TRBD1
CASSLGQGWNQPQHF
TGTGCCAGCAGTTTAGGACAGGGGTGGAATCAGCCCCAGCATTTT